This is a list of T cell receptor beta chains from one sample in a study of cytomegalovirus exposure and HLA in healthy donors. TCRdb's copy holds only in-frame clones and misses some; the assay was immunoSEQ multiplex PCR. The sample data list roughly 39,000 clones. Sequencing input: PBMCs. Receptors were obtained from a young woman in good health and CMV-seropositive. Each CDR3 is given with its conserved first and last residue. D genes are given only for firm matches.

d_call,j_call,v_call,cdr3_aa,cdr3_nt
-,TRBJ1-6,TRBV6-6,CASSYSGADNSPLHF,TGTGCCAGCAGTTACTCAGGGGCGGATAATTCACCCCTCCACTTT
-,TRBJ1-4,TRBV5-1,CASSRDTGDEKLFF,TGCGCCAGCAGCAGAGACACGGGGGATGAAAAACTGTTTTTT
-,TRBJ2-5,TRBV12-2,CASRLEAGPKEETQYF,TGTGCAAGTCGCTTAGAGGCGGGCCCAAAGGAAGAGACCCAGTACTTC
TRBD1,TRBJ2-6,TRBV7-2,CASSFSRDRVRTGANVLTF,TGTGCCAGCAGCTTCAGCCGGGACAGGGTTCGGACTGGGGCCAACGTCCTGACTTTC
-,TRBJ1-3,TRBV5-6,CASSLTQGRNTIYF,TGTGCCAGCAGCTTGACCCAGGGAAGAAACACCATATATTTT
TRBD1,TRBJ2-6,TRBV2,CASLGPGQGGVGANVLTF,TGTGCCAGCCTTGGCCCGGGACAGGGCGGCGTCGGGGCCAACGTCCTGACTTTC
TRBD1,TRBJ2-7,TRBV12-5,CASGLALSTGLYEQYF,TGTGCTAGTGGTTTGGCCTTGTCGACAGGGCTCTACGAGCAGTACTTC
TRBD1,TRBJ1-5,TRBV19,CASSLDRGQPQHF,TGTGCCAGTAGTCTGGACAGGGGACAGCCCCAGCATTTT
TRBD1,TRBJ2-7,TRBV19,CASSSWTGATYEQYF,TGTGCCAGTAGTAGCTGGACAGGGGCTACCTACGAGCAGTACTTC
-,TRBJ2-1,TRBV7-2,CASSTPEDEQFF,TGTGCCAGCAGCACCCCCGAGGATGAGCAGTTCTTC
TRBD1,TRBJ2-3,TRBV13,CASSSMDRFLLGDTQYF,TGTGCCAGCAGCTCTATGGACAGGTTTCTTCTCGGGGATACGCAGTATTTT
TRBD1,TRBJ2-7,TRBV4-1,CASSQETGDPYEQYF,TGCGCCAGCAGCCAAGAGACAGGGGACCCCTACGAGCAGTACTTC
TRBD1,TRBJ2-7,TRBV7-2,CASRTGGTVDEQYF,TGTGCCAGCAGGACAGGGGGTACGGTAGACGAGCAGTACTTC
TRBD1,TRBJ2-7,TRBV19,CASSQGTGDLEQYF,TGTGCCAGTAGTCAAGGGACAGGGGATTTGGAGCAGTACTTC
-,TRBJ2-1,TRBV28,CASSRVNSYNEQFF,TGTGCCAGCAGCAGGGTTAACTCCTACAATGAGCAGTTCTTC
-,TRBJ1-2,TRBV28,CASSLYRGPVGYTF,TGTGCCAGCAGTTTGTACCGCGGGCCTGTGGGCTACACCTTC
TRBD1,TRBJ2-7,TRBV18,CASSTSGTGLAYEQYF,TGTGCCAGCTCTACCTCCGGGACAGGCTTAGCCTACGAGCAGTACTTC
TRBD1,TRBJ1-2,TRBV27,CASSPGQGYGGYTF,TGTGCCAGCAGCCCGGGACAGGGTTATGGTGGCTACACCTTC
-,TRBJ2-2,TRBV25-1,CASQWGRTGELFF,TGTGCCAGCCAGTGGGGGCGCACCGGGGAGCTGTTTTTT
-,TRBJ1-1,TRBV2,CASSEDVSTEAFF,TGTGCCAGCAGTGAAGATGTTAGCACTGAAGCTTTCTTT
TRBD2,TRBJ2-1,TRBV5-1,CASSSAGGYNEQFF,TGCGCCAGCAGCTCGGCGGGGGGGTACAATGAGCAGTTCTTC
TRBD2,TRBJ2-3,TRBV5-4,CASSHGRGGSTDTQYF,TGTGCCAGCAGCCATGGGCGGGGGGGAAGCACAGATACGCAGTATTTT
-,TRBJ2-3,TRBV5-4,CASSLQVATDTQYF,TGTGCCAGCAGCTTGCAGGTGGCGACGGATACGCAGTATTTT
TRBD2,TRBJ2-3,TRBV6-4,CASSPLAGDTDTQYF,TGTGCCAGCTCGCCGCTAGCGGGGGACACAGATACGCAGTATTTT
-,TRBJ1-6,TRBV18,CASSPGGTVNSPLHF,TGTGCCAGCTCACCGGGTGGTACAGTGAATTCACCCCTCCACTTT
-,TRBJ2-7,TRBV11-2,CASSYNHEQYF,TGTGCCAGCAGCTACAACCACGAGCAGTACTTC
-,TRBJ1-5,TRBV18,CASSPAGGNQPQHF,TGTGCCAGCTCACCCGCCGGGGGCAATCAGCCCCAGCATTTT
-,TRBJ2-3,TRBV20-1,CSALTDTQYF,TGCAGTGCCCTAACAGATACGCAGTATTTT
TRBD1,TRBJ1-2,TRBV4-1,CAPSHTLARDRGRGSYTF,TGCGCCCCCAGTCACACCCTAGCCCGGGACAGGGGCCGCGGGAGCTACACCTTC
TRBD1,TRBJ1-2,TRBV30,CAWVATPGQESYGYTF,TGTGCCTGGGTGGCAACGCCGGGACAGGAGTCTTATGGCTACACCTTC
TRBD1,TRBJ1-4,TRBV7-8,CASSLEGDRRNEKLFF,TGTGCCAGCAGCTTAGAAGGGGACAGAAGGAATGAAAAACTGTTTTTT
-,TRBJ1-3,TRBV30,CAWSVGDGNTIYF,TGTGCCTGGAGTGTAGGGGATGGAAACACCATATATTTT
-,TRBJ2-7,TRBV6-6,CASSYSTSCEQYF,TGTGCCAGCAGTTACTCGACTTCTTGCGAGCAGTACTTC
-,TRBJ2-1,TRBV19,CASSSGAYNEQFF,TGTGCCAGTTCCTCGGGGGCCTACAATGAGCAGTTCTTC
TRBD1,TRBJ1-2,TRBV19,CASNSQGGYGYTF,TGTGCCAGTAACTCACAGGGGGGCTATGGCTACACCTTC
TRBD2,TRBJ2-7,TRBV16,CASTRRGVHEQYF,TGTGCCAGCACCCGCCGGGGGGTCCACGAGCAGTACTTC
-,TRBJ1-1,TRBV11-3,CASSPRGSAEAFF,TGTGCCAGCAGCCCCAGGGGTTCGGCTGAAGCTTTCTTT
-,TRBJ2-5,TRBV19,CASSDQLAVGETQYF,TGTGCCAGTAGTGACCAGTTAGCGGTGGGAGAGACCCAGTACTTC
-,TRBJ2-7,TRBV18,CASSPFETGAGLEQYF,TGTGCCAGCTCACCTTTCGAAACAGGAGCGGGTCTGGAGCAGTACTTC
-,TRBJ1-3,TRBV6-1,CASSGSAGSGNTIYF,TGTGCCAGCAGTGGGAGTGCCGGCTCTGGAAACACCATATATTTT
-,TRBJ1-1,TRBV7-2,CASSLTTGFAEAFF,TGTGCCAGCAGCTTAACCACAGGGTTCGCTGAAGCTTTCTTT
TRBD1,TRBJ1-2,TRBV6-1,CASSSPGGYGYTF,TGTGCCAGCAGTTCCCCAGGGGGCTATGGCTACACCTTC
-,TRBJ1-4,TRBV30,CAWSPLDPRDEKLFF,TGTGCCTGGAGTCCCTTAGACCCACGGGATGAAAAACTGTTTTTT
TRBD1,TRBJ1-1,TRBV30,CAWAGTENTEAFF,TGTGCCTGGGCCGGGACAGAAAACACTGAAGCTTTCTTT
-,TRBJ1-2,TRBV25-1,CASSAGSNYGYTF,TGTGCCAGCAGTGCCGGGAGCAACTATGGCTACACCTTC
-,TRBJ1-2,TRBV10-1,CASSEDRNYGYTF,TGCGCCAGCAGTGAAGACAGAAACTATGGCTACACCTTC
TRBD2,TRBJ2-3,TRBV6-1,CASSGLAGADTQYF,TGTGCCAGCAGTGGACTAGCGGGGGCAGATACGCAGTATTTT
-,TRBJ1-1,TRBV7-2,CASSLPLESAEAFF,TGTGCCAGCAGCTTACCCCTGGAGTCTGCTGAAGCTTTCTTT
TRBD1,TRBJ1-4,TRBV27,CASGRIQGPLSEKLFF,TGTGCCAGCGGAAGAATACAGGGGCCCCTGAGTGAAAAACTGTTTTTT
-,TRBJ1-4,TRBV2,CASSERTVNEKLFF,TGTGCCAGCAGTGAGAGGACAGTTAATGAAAAACTGTTTTTT
-,TRBJ1-3,TRBV5-4,CASSPSPGSGNTIYF,TGTGCCAGCAGCCCCAGCCCGGGCTCTGGAAACACCATATATTTT
TRBD2,TRBJ2-5,TRBV4-2,CASSPRGAGRSETQYF,TGTGCCAGCAGCCCCCGGGGAGCGGGGAGGTCGGAGACCCAGTACTTC
-,TRBJ1-1,TRBV7-9,CASSPASEAFF,TGTGCCAGCAGCCCTGCGTCTGAAGCTTTCTTT
TRBD1,TRBJ1-1,TRBV5-4,CASSLQGRNTEAFF,TGTGCCAGCAGCTTACAGGGGCGGAACACTGAAGCTTTCTTT